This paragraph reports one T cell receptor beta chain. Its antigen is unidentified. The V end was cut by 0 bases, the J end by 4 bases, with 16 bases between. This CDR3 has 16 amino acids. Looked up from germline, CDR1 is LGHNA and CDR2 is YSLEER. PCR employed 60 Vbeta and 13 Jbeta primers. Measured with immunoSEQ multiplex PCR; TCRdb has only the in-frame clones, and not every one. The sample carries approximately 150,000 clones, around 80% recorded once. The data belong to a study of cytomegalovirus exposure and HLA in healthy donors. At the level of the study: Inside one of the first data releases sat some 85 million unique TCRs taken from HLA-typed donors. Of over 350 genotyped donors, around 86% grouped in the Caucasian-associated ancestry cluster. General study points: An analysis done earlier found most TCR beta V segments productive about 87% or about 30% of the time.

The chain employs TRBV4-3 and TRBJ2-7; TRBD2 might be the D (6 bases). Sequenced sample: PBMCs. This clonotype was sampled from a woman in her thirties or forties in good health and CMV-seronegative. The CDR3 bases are TGCGCCAGCAGCCAAGAGGGGGGAGTAATGTGGTACGAGCAGTACTTC. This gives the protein CASSQEGGVMWYEQYF.